This record concerns one T cell receptor beta chain sequence. What antigen it recognizes has not been identified. No base qualities exist here, and no much larger clone lies one base off it. V lost 0 bases and J lost 0 bases; the stretch between them is 16 bases long. The CDR3 numbers 17 residues from cysteine through phenylalanine. Just the 51-base CDR3 DNA is kept, in frame starting at base 1. The CDR1 and CDR2 encoded by the germline V gene are SGHRS and YFSETQ. The 35 to 40 donors, aged about 6 to 95 years, were systemically healthy Caucasian individuals from Russia. About 10 milliliters of peripheral blood were collected from each donor into EDTA-treated Vacutainer tubes. Ficoll-Paque density-gradient centrifugation was used to isolate PBMCs, with at least 7 million obtained per sample. Trizol reagent was used to extract total RNA from the PBMCs, yielding at least 6 micrograms per sample. For every donor, an aliquot of PBMCs went through flow cytometry to measure the percentages of naive CD45RAhigh/CD27high T cells.

These data belong to a study of blood T cells in healthy people across ages (dated by TCRdb to about 2015). Regarding the complete study: In model experiments, roughly one uniquely barcoded TCR beta cDNA molecule per two T cells was captured by template switching. To track age-related changes in TCR beta repertoire diversity, the study relied on deep sequencing normalized with unique cDNA molecular identifiers. The donors were divided into four age groups: young (average roughly 17 years), middle-aged (about 40), aged (about 60) and long-lived (about 90). To avoid experimental bias, donors of different ages were distributed randomly across sequencing lanes. Two additional independent replicas of 1 million unique cDNA reads from the same blood draw were analyzed for two donors (one aged 18 to 30 and one aged 80 or older). Summary of the overall study and its limitations: Observed TCR beta diversity correlated strongly with the percentage of naive T cells measured by flow cytometry. Compared with the aged group, the long-lived group had more naive CD4+ T cells, fewer expanded clones and increased TCR diversity, a pattern suggesting age selection. Conclusive comparison of naive and antigen-experienced compartments was prevented by the profiling of bulk unsorted PBMCs. As age increased, observed TCR beta diversity per million T cells dropped in a roughly linear way, and a significant reduction was already evident by age 40. Because donor CMV infection status was unknown, age-related changes in expanded clonotypes were potentially confounded. Estimates of total diversity from one million sequenced T cells were regarded as lower bounds and underestimates.

The library was produced with 5' RACE. Sequencing relied on an Illumina HiSeq 2500. A second roughly 6 to 11 cycle PCR used a sample-barcoded 5' primer and a J-beta primer mix. Each TCR beta cDNA molecule received a unique molecular identifier from a template-switch 5' adaptor carrying 12 random nucleotides. Each sample yielded at least 2.5 million CDR3-containing paired-end reads. First-strand cDNA was synthesized from all RNA with the Mint cDNA synthesis kit, primed by a TRBC-specific oligonucleotide. Following uracil-DNA glycosylase treatment, a first 18-cycle PCR with universal primers M1SS and BC2_uni_R was performed on all cDNA. In the source study's methods: Each sample was normalized by randomly selecting 1 million high-quality reads, each carrying a distinct molecular identifier. Reads with shared molecular identifiers were discarded instead of being binned into consensus sequences. MiTCR, run with a Q25 quality threshold and the strictest error-elimination algorithm, handled CDR3 identification, clonotype clustering and error correction. A nonparametric unseen species model with Euler transformation was used to estimate a lower bound on total TCR beta diversity. Starting from the raw public reads, TCRdb applied fastp trimming at Q25, assembled clones with MiXCR and retained in-frame beta chains. When rows share a CDR3 protein, they turn into one entry using the most common DNA and genes. TCRdb assigned the V and J calls; the authors' analysis was not used. This sample is represented by about a million distinct CDR3 sequences; roughly 52% of them were singletons. The top ten hold roughly an eighth of the sample.

Here the chain combines TRBV5-1 and TRBJ2-7, and the D gene may be TRBD1, 6 bases matching. The receptor was derived from a man aged 25-40 years in good health. Sequenced material: blood. The encoded CDR3 is CASSLEPGTPSSYEQYF. The DNA reads as follows: TGCGCCAGCAGCTTGGAGCCCGGGACACCAAGCTCCTACGAGCAGTACTTC. Supplemented by the reference TRBV5-1 and TRBJ2-7 proteins around the CDR3, the complete variable domain is KAGVTQTPRYLIKTRGQQVTLSCSPISGHRSVSWYQQTPGQGLQFLFEYFSETQRNKGNFPGRFSGRQFSNSRSEMNVSTLELGDSALYLCASSLEPGTPSSYEQYFGPGTRLTVT.